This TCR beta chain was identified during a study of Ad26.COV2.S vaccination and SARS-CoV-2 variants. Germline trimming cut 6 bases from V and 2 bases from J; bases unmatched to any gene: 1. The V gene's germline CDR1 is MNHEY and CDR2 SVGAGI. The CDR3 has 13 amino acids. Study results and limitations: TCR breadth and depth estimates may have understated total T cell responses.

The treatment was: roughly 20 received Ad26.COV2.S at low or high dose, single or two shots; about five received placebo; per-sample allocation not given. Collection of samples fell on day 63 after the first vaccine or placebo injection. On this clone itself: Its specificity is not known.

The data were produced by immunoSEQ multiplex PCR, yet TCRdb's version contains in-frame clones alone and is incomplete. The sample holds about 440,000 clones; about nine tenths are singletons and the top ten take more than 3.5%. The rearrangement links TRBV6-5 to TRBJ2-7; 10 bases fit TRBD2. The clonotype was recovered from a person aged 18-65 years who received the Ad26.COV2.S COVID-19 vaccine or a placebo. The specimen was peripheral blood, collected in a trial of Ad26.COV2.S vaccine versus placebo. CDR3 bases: TGTGCCAGCAGAGGACTAGCGGCCTACGAGCAGTACTTC. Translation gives CASRGLAAYEQYF.